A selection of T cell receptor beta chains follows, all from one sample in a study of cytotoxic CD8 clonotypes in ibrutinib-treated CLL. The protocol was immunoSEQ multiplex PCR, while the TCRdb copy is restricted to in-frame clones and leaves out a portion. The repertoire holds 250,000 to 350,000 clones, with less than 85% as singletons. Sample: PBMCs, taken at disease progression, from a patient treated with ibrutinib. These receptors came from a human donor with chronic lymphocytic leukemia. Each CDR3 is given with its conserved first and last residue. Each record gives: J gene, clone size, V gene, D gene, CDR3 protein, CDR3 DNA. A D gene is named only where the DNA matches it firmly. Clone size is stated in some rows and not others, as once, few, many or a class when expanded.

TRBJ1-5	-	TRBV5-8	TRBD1	CASSITGVRNQPQHF	TGTGCCAGCAGCATAACAGGGGTGCGCAATCAGCCCCAGCATTTT
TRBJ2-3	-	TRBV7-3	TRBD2	CASSLGSRGELDTQYF	TGTGCCAGCAGCTTAGGTTCGCGGGGGGAGTTAGATACGCAGTATTTT
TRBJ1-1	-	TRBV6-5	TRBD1	CASAPGGGTEAFF	TGTGCCAGCGCTCCAGGGGGCGGCACTGAAGCTTTCTTT
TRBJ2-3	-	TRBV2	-	CASNPGGTTQYF	TGTGCCAGTAACCCTGGGGGTACGACGCAGTATTTT
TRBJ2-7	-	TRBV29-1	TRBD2	CSAGTSGRSYEQYF	TGCAGCGCCGGGACTAGCGGGAGGTCCTACGAGCAGTACTTC
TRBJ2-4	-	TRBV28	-	CASETTRAAKNIQYF	TGTGCCAGCGAGACGACGAGGGCTGCCAAAAACATTCAGTACTTC
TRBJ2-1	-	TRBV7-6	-	CASSSRTVGNEQFF	TGTGCCAGCAGCTCCCGGACAGTTGGCAATGAGCAGTTCTTC
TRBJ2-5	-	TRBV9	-	CASSVDRAETQYF	TGTGCCAGCAGCGTAGATAGGGCGGAGACCCAGTACTTC
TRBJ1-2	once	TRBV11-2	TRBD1	CASSSRTGALYGYTF	TGTGCCAGCAGCTCTAGGACAGGGGCACTCTATGGCTACACCTTC
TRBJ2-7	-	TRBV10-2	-	CASSQLTYEQYF	TGCGCCAGCAGCCAACTAACCTACGAGCAGTACTTC
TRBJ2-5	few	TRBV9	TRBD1	CASSVLDRDGAETQYF	TGTGCCAGCAGCGTACTTGACAGGGATGGTGCTGAGACCCAGTACTTC
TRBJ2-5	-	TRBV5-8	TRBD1	CASSLIYRGETQYF	TGTGCCAGCAGCTTGATCTACAGGGGAGAGACCCAGTACTTC
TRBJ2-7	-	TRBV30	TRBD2	CASPLAGGPNSSYEQYF	TGTGCCAGCCCCCTAGCGGGAGGGCCCAATAGCTCCTACGAGCAGTACTTC
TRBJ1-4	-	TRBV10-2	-	CASSPGRGANEKLFF	TGCGCCAGCAGCCCAGGGAGAGGGGCTAATGAAAAACTGTTTTTT
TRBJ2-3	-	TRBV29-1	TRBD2	CSVAMSGEPDTQYF	TGCAGCGTTGCGATGAGCGGGGAACCAGATACGCAGTATTTT
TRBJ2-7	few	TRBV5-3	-	CARSLGIQDFDEQYF	TGTGCCAGAAGCTTGGGTATCCAGGATTTTGACGAGCAGTACTTC
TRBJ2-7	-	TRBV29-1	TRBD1	CSVARRDRLNFYEQYF	TGCAGCGTTGCGAGACGGGACAGGCTTAATTTCTACGAGCAGTACTTC
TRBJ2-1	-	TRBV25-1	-	CASSGTSRPVDEQFF	TGTGCCAGCAGTGGGACCAGCAGACCGGTGGATGAGCAGTTCTTC
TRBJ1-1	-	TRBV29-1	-	CSVEDPQRVMNTEAFF	TGCAGCGTTGAAGATCCCCAGAGAGTCATGAACACTGAAGCTTTCTTT
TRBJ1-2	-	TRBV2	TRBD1	CASSEAHRGYGYTF	TGTGCCAGCAGTGAAGCGCACAGGGGTTATGGCTACACCTTC
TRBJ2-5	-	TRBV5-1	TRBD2	CASTTSGSQETQYF	TGCGCCAGCACAACTAGCGGGAGCCAAGAGACCCAGTACTTC
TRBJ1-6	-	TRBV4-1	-	CASSQESLYNSPLHF	TGCGCCAGCAGCCAAGAAAGTCTGTATAATTCACCCCTCCACTTT
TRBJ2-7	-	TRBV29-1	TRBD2	CSVVAGANYEQYF	TGCAGCGTGGTAGCGGGAGCCAATTACGAGCAGTACTTC
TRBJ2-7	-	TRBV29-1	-	CSVVQSYEQYF	TGCAGCGTTGTACAGTCCTACGAGCAGTACTTC
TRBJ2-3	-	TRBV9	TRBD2	CASSSPAGVGDTQYF	TGTGCCAGCAGCTCCCCAGCGGGAGTGGGGGATACGCAGTATTTT
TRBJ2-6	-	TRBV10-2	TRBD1	CASSEPGDSVSGANVLTF	TGCGCCAGCAGTGAGCCTGGGGACAGCGTGTCTGGGGCCAACGTCCTGACTTTC
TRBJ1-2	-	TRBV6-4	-	CASSEGWAYGYTF	TGTGCCAGCAGTGAGGGTTGGGCCTATGGCTACACCTTC
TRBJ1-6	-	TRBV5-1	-	CASSLNWLGIVPLHF	TGCGCCAGCAGCTTGAACTGGCTCGGTATCGTTCCCCTCCACTTT
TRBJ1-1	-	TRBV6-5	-	CASSIRGAGTEAFF	TGTGCCAGCAGCATACGGGGGGCGGGAACTGAAGCTTTCTTT
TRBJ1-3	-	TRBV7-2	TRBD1	CASSLATGGLSGNTIYF	TGTGCCAGCAGCTTAGCGACAGGGGGTCTCTCTGGAAACACCATATATTTT
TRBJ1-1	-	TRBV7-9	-	CASSVIANTEAFF	TGTGCCAGCAGCGTAATAGCGAACACTGAAGCTTTCTTT
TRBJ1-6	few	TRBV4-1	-	CASSQVSYSPLHF	TGCGCCAGCAGCCAAGTCTCCTATTCACCCCTCCACTTT
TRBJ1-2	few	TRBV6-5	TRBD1	CASMGDRGHGYTF	TGTGCCAGTATGGGGGACAGGGGTCATGGCTACACCTTC
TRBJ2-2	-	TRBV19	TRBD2	CASSIRGGIGGELFF	TGTGCCAGTAGTATCCGCGGGGGGATCGGCGGGGAGCTGTTTTTT
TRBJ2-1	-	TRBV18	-	CASSPLGNEQFF	TGTGCCAGCTCACCACTGGGCAATGAGCAGTTCTTC
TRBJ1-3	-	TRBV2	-	CASGQPSSGNTIYF	TGTGCCAGCGGACAGCCAAGCTCTGGAAACACCATATATTTT
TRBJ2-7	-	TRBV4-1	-	CASSPQQTYEQYF	TGCGCCAGCAGCCCGCAACAGACGTACGAGCAGTACTTC
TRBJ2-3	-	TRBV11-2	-	CASSSGADTQYF	TGTGCCAGCAGCTCCGGCGCAGATACGCAGTATTTT
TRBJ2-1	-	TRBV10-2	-	CASSVGYHNEQFF	TGCGCCAGCAGTGTTGGCTACCACAATGAGCAGTTCTTC
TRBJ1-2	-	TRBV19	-	CASSIRNAGGYTF	TGTGCCAGTAGTATTCGTAACGCTGGTGGCTACACCTTC
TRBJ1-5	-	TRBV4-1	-	CASSQDGPEDQPQHF	TGCGCCAGCAGCCAAGATGGACCGGAAGATCAGCCCCAGCATTTT
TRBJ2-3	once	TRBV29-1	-	CSAPSGSTDTQYF	TGCAGCGCCCCATCGGGCAGCACAGATACGCAGTATTTT
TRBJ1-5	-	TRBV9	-	CASSVGSSNQPQHF	TGTGCCAGCAGCGTGGGCAGTAGCAATCAGCCCCAGCATTTT
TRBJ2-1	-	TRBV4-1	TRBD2	CASSRKLAGEGNEQFF	TGCGCCAGCAGCCGAAAACTAGCGGGAGAGGGTAATGAGCAGTTCTTC
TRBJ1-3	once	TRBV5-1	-	CASSLVVQTSGNTIYF	TGCGCCAGCAGCTTGGTTGTCCAAACCTCTGGAAACACCATATATTTT
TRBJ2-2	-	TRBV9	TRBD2	CASSVGTSGYTGELFF	TGTGCCAGCAGCGTAGGGACTAGCGGGTACACCGGGGAGCTGTTTTTT
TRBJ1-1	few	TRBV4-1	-	CASSQRAWNTEAFF	TGCGCCAGCAGCCAAAGGGCGTGGAACACTGAAGCTTTCTTT
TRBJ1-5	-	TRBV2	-	CASSGEAGGPQHF	TGTGCCAGCAGTGGGGAGGCGGGCGGGCCCCAGCATTTT
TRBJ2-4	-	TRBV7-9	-	CASSPPLDNIQYF	TGTGCCAGCAGCCCGCCCCTAGATAACATTCAGTACTTC
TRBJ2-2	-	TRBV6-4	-	CASSVSTGPGELFF	TGTGCCAGCAGTGTCTCCACAGGGCCCGGGGAGCTGTTTTTT
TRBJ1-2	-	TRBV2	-	CASSGETENGYTF	TGTGCCAGCAGTGGAGAGACGGAAAATGGCTACACCTTC
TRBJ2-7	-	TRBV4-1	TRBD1	CASTPGQGNNEQYF	TGCGCCAGCACCCCGGGACAGGGGAACAACGAGCAGTACTTC
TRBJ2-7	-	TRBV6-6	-	CASSYSGRQVEQYF	TGTGCCAGCAGTTACTCAGGCAGGCAAGTAGAGCAGTACTTC
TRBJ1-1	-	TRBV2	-	CARRRQIMNTEAFF	TGTGCCAGGAGGAGACAGATCATGAACACTGAAGCTTTCTTT
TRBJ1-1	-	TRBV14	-	CASSQDWRIDF	TGTGCCAGCAGCCAAGATTGGAGGATCGACTTT